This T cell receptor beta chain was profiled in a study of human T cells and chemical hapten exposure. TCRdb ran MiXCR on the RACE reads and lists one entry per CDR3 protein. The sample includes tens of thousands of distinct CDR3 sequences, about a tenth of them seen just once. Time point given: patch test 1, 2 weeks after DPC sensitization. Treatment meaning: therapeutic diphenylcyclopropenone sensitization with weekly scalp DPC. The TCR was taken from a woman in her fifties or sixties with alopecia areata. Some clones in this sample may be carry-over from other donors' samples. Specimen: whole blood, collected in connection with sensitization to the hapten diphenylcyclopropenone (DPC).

As DNA, the CDR3 is TGTGCCAGCAGCTTAACATTTGGGCAGGGAAATGAGCAGTTCTTC. It encodes CASSLTFGQGNEQFF. This sequence joins TRBV7-3 and TRBJ2-1, with D perhaps matching TRBD1 (5 bases). This CDR3 is 15 amino acids long. CDR1 and CDR2 from the germline V gene are SGHTA and FQGTGA. V shed 0 bases and J shed 7 bases, with 13 bases lying between them. Combining the CDR3 with reference TRBV7-3 and TRBJ2-1 gives the whole variable domain GAGVSQTPSNKVTEKGKYVELRCDPISGHTALYWYRQSLGQGPEFLIYFQGTGAADDSGLPNDRFFAVRPEGSVSTLKIQRTERGDSAVYLCASSLTFGQGNEQFFGPGTRLTVL.